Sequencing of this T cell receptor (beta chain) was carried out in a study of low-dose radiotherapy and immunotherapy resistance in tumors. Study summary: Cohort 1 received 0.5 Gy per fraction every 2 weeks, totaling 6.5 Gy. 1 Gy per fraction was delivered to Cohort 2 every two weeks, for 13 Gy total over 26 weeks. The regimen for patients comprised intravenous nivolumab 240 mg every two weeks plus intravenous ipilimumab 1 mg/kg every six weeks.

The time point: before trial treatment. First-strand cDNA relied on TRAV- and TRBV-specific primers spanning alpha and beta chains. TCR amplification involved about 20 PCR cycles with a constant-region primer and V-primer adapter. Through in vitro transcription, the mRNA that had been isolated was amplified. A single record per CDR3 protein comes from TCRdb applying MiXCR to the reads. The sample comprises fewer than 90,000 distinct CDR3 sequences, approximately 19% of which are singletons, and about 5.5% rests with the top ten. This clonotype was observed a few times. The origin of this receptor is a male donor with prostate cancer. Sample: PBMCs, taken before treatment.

The DNA of the CDR3 is TGCAGTGCTAGTAGCGGGGGGGCAGATACGCAGTATTTT. Protein: CSASSGGADTQYF. V usage is TRBV20-1 and J usage is TRBJ2-3; 11 bases are a match to TRBD2. The CDR3 runs 13 residues. V lost 3 bases and J lost 4; bases outside the gene matches: 0. Looked up from germline, CDR1 is DFQATT and CDR2 is SNEGSKA (reference sequence).